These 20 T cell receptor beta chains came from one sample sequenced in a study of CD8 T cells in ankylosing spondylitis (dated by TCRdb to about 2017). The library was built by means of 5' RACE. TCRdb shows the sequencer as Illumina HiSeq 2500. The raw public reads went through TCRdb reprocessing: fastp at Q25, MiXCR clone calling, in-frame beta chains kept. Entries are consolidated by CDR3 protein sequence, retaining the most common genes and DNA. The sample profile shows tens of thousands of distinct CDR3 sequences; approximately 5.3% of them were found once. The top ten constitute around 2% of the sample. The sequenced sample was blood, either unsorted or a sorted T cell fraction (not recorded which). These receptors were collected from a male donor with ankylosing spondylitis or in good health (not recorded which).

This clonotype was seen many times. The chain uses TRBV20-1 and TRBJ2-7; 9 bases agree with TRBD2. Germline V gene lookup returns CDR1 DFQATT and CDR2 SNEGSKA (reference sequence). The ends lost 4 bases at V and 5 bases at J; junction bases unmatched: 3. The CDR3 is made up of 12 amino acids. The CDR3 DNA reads TGCAGTGCTAAAGCGGGGGGCAACGAGCAGTACTTC. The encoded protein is CSAKAGGNEQYF.

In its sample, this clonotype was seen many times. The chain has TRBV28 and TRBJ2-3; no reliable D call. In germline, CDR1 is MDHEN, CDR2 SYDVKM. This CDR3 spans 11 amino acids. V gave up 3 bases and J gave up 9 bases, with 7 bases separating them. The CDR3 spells CASSFSRTQYF. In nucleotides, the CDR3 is TGTGCCAGCAGTTTTTCTAGGACGCAGTATTTT.

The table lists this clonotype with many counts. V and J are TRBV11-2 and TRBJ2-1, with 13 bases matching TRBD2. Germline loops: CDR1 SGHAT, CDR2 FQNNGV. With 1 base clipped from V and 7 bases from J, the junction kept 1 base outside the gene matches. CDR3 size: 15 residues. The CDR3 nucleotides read TGTGCCAGCAGCTTAGCGACTAGCGGGGGGAATGAGCAGTTCTTC. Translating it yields CASSLATSGGNEQFF.

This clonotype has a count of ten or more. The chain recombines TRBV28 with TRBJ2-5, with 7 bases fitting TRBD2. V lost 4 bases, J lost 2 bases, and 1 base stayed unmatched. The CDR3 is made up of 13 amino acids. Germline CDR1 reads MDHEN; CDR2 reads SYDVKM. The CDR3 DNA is TGTGCCAGCAGTTCAGCGGGACAAGAGACCCAGTACTTC. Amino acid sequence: CASSSAGQETQYF. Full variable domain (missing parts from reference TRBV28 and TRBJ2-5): DVKVTQSSRYLVKRTGEKVFLECVQDMDHENMFWYRQDPGLGLRLIYFSYDVKMKEKGDIPEGYSVSREKKERFSLILESASTNQTSMYLCASSSAGQETQYFGPGTRLLVL.

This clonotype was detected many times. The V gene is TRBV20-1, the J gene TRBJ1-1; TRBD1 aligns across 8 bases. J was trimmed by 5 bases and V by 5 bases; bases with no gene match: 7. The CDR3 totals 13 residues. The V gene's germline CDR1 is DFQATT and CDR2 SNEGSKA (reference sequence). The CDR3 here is CSAAGTGGTEAFF. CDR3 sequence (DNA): TGCAGTGCTGCCGGGACAGGTGGGACTGAAGCTTTCTTT.

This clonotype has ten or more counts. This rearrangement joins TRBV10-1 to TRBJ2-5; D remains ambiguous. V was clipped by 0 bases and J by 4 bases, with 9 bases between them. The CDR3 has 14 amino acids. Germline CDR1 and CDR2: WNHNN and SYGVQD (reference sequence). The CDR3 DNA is TGCGCCAGCAGTGAGTCTCGGGTTCGAGAGACCCAGTACTTC. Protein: CASSESRVRETQYF.

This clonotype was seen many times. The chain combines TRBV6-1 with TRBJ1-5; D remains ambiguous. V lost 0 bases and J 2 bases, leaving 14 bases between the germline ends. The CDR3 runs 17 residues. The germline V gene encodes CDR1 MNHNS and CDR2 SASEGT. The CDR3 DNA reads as TGTGCCAGCAGTGAAGCGCCACCTTGGTCGGGCAATCAGCCCCAGCATTTT. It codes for CASSEAPPWSGNQPQHF.

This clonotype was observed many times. The DNA of the CDR3 is TGCGCCAGCAGCGAGGGACAGGGGAAAGCAGATACGCAGTATTTT. This codes for CASSEGQGKADTQYF. The chain employs TRBV5-1 and TRBJ2-3; 10 bases are shared with TRBD1. Trimming at V came to 4 bases and at J to 4 bases, leaving 6 bases not matched to a gene. Germline V lookup: CDR1 SGHRS, CDR2 YFSETQ. The CDR3 is 15 amino acids.

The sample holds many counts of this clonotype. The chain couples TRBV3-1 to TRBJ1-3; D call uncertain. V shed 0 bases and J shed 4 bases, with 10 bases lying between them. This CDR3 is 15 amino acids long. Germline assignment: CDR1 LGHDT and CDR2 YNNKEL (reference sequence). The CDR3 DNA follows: TGTGCCAGCAGCCAAGATGGAGCTTCAGGAAACACCATATATTTT. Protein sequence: CASSQDGASGNTIYF.

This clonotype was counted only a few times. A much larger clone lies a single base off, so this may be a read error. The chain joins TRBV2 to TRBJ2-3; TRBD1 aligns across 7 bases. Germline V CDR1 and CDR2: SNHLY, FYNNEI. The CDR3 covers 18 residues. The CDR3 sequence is CARSPGDGDSERTDTQYF. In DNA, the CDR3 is TGTGCCCGCAGCCCTGGGGATGGGGACAGTGAAAGAACAGATACGCAGTATTTT.

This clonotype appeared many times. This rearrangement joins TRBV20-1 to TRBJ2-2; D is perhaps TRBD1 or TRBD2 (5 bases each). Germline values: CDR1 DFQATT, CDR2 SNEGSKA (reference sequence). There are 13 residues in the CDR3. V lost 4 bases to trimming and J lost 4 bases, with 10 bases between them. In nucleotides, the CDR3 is TGCAGTGCTATTCCCGGGGCCACCGGGGAGCTGTTTTTT. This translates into CSAIPGATGELFF.

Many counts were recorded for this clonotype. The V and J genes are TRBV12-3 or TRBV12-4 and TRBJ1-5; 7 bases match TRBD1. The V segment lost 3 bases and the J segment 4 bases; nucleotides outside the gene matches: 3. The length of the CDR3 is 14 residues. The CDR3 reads CASSFVTGNQPQHF. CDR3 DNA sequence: TGTGCCAGCAGTTTCGTGACAGGGAATCAGCCCCAGCATTTT.

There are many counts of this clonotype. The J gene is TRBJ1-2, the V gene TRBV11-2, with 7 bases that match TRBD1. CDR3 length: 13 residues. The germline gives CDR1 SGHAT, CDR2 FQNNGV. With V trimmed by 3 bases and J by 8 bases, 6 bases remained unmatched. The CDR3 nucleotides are TGTGCCAGCAGCTTCGGTCAGGGGGACGGCTACACCTTC. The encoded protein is CASSFGQGDGYTF.

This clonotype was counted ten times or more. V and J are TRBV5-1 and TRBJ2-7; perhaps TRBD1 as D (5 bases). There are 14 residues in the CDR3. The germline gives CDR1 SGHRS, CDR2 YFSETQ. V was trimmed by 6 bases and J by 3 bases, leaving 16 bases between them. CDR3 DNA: TGCGCCAGCAAGCTACAGGACGACTTCTACGAGCAGTACTTC. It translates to CASKLQDDFYEQYF.

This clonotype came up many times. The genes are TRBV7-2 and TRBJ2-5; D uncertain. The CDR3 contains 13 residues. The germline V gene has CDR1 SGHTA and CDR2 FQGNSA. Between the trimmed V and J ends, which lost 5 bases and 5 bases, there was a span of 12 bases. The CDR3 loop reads CASSPRTWETQYF. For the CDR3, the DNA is TGTGCCAGCAGCCCCCGGACGTGGGAGACCCAGTACTTC.

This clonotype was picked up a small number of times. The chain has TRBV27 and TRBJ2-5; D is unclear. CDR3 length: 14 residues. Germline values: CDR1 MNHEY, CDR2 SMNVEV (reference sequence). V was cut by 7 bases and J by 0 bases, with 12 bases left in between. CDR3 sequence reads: CASTSAGDQETQYF. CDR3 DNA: TGTGCCAGCACCTCAGCTGGGGACCAAGAGACCCAGTACTTC.

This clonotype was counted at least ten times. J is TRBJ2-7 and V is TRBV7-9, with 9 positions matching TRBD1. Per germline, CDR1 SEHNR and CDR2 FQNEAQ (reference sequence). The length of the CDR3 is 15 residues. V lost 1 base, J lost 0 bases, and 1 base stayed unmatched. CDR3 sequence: CASSLEQGASYEQYF. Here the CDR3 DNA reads TGTGCCAGCAGCTTAGAACAGGGGGCCTCCTACGAGCAGTACTTC.

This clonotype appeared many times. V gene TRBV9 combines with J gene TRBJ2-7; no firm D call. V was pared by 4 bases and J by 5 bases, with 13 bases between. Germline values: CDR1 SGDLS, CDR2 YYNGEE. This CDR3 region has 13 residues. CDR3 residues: CASSPLSTDEQYF. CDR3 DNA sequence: TGTGCCAGCAGCCCCCTTAGTACCGACGAGCAGTACTTC. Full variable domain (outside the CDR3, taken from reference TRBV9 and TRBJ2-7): DSGVTQTPKHLITATGQRVTLRCSPRSGDLSVYWYQQSLDQGLQFLIQYYNGEERAKGNILERFSAQQFPDLHSELNLSSLELGDSALYFCASSPLSTDEQYFGPGTRLTVT.

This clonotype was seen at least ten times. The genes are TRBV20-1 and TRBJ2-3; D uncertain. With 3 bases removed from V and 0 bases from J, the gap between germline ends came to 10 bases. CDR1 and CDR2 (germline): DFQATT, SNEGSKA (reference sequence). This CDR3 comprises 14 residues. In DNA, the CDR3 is TGCAGTGCTAGGCGTCAAGATAGCACAGATACGCAGTATTTT. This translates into CSARRQDSTDTQYF.

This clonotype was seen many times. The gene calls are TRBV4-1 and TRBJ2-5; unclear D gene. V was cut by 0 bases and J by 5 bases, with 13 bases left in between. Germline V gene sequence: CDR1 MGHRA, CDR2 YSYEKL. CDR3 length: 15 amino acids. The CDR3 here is CASSQDPGSEETQYF. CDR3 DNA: TGCGCCAGCAGCCAAGACCCTGGATCTGAGGAGACCCAGTACTTC.